This T cell receptor (beta chain) was identified in a study of blood T cell repertoires in COVID-19. Authors' processing steps: Reference gene primer amplification gave nucleated cell count estimates. Sequencing was performed with immunoSEQ multiplex PCR; in TCRdb, only in-frame clones are kept and a portion is missing. V and J calls and clone size follow that table, whereas D and trimming were derived from the DNA. This repertoire shows about 230,000 clones, roughly 83% found once; its top ten account for approximately 2.6%. The V end lost 11 bases, the J end lost 0 bases, and 13 bases lay between the germline ends. Germline loops: CDR1 MDHEN, CDR2 SYDVKM. This CDR3 has 13 residues.

This chain connects TRBV28 to TRBJ1-2; D not certain. The sequenced material came from peripheral blood. This receptor was identified in an older woman with active or convalescent COVID-19. CDR3 loop: CAGSTGTNYGYTF. The DNA for the CDR3 is TGTGCCGGATCTACGGGAACTAACTATGGCTACACCTTC.